This T cell receptor (beta chain) was retrieved from a study of T cell changes during pregnancy in multiple sclerosis. Generated by immunoSEQ multiplex PCR, the TCRdb table keeps only in-frame clones and is missing some. The data contain tens of thousands of clones, about 91% of them singletons. With V trimmed by 2 bases and J by 6 bases, 5 bases remained unmatched. Per germline, CDR1 LNHDA and CDR2 SQIVND (reference sequence). The CDR3 sequence is 14 residues long. The material was CD8+ T cells from peripheral blood mononuclear cells, obtained in the third trimester of pregnancy. The J gene is TRBJ2-7, the V gene TRBV19, with 9 bases that match TRBD1. The receptor's source is a female donor with multiple sclerosis, enrolled in a pregnancy study. CDR3 DNA sequence: TGTGCCAGTAGTATAAGGGACAGGGTTTCCGAGCAGTACTTC. Its translation is CASSIRDRVSEQYF.